Presented here are 8 T cell receptor beta chains from one specimen sequenced in a study of T-cell memory formation after mild COVID-19. MiXCR, run by TCRdb on the 5' RACE reads, gives a single entry per CDR3 protein. The data hold roughly 200,000 distinct CDR3 sequences, with about 9.2% observed a single time. The material sequenced was PBMCs or a T cell subset sorted from them (not recorded which). All receptors derive from a man aged 18 to 29 who had mild COVID-19 (a few samples of this study predate the infection). Cell type and time point are not known.

At least ten counts were recorded for this clonotype. DNA for the CDR3: TGTGCCAGCAGCTTAGCAGATACGCAGTATTTT. Its translation is CASSLADTQYF. This chain connects TRBV7-2 to TRBJ2-3; D gene unclear. The germline V gene has CDR1 SGHTA and CDR2 FQGNSA. The CDR3 is 11 residues long. Trimming removed 0 bases at V and 5 bases at J, with 0 bases between.

This clonotype was counted a few times. V usage is TRBV7-9 and J usage is TRBJ2-5, with D possibly being TRBD1 or TRBD2 (5 bases each). With 6 bases removed from V and 1 base from J, the gap between germline ends came to 9 bases. CDR1 SEHNR and CDR2 FQNEAQ come from the germline V gene (reference sequence). This CDR3 comprises 13 residues. CDR3 bases: TGTGCCAGCAGACCGGGACCCCAAGAGACCCAGTACTTC. It encodes CASRPGPQETQYF.

This chain joins TRBV7-8 and TRBJ2-2; possibly TRBD2 for D (5 bases). The germline V gene encodes CDR1 SGHVS and CDR2 FQNEAQ. The CDR3 covers 16 residues. V was cut by 7 bases and J by 6 bases, with 21 bases left in between. The CDR3: CASKPPRELVSGELFF. Written as DNA, the CDR3 is TGTGCCAGCAAACCTCCTCGGGAACTCGTTTCCGGGGAGCTGTTTTTT.

This chain links TRBV5-1 with TRBJ2-3; weak D call: TRBD2 (5 bases). Germline CDR1 reads SGHRS; CDR2 reads YFSETQ. The CDR3 extends over 15 amino acids. The V end lost 0 bases, the J end lost 6 bases, and 14 bases lay between the germline ends. In DNA, the CDR3 is TGCGCCAGCAGCTTGGCCGTCTCGGGCGGGGATACGCAGTATTTT. This codes for CASSLAVSGGDTQYF.

The chain combines TRBV27 with TRBJ2-5, with TRBD1 matching over 7 bases. This CDR3 has 14 residues. In germline, CDR1 is MNHEY, CDR2 SMNVEV (reference sequence). V lost 5 bases, J lost 1 base, and 4 bases stayed unmatched. The CDR3 DNA follows: TGTGCCAGCAGTCTGGACAGGAGCCAAGAGACCCAGTACTTC. This sequence encodes CASSLDRSQETQYF.

This clonotype was detected only a few times. V usage is TRBV6-2 or TRBV6-3 and J usage is TRBJ2-7; D may correspond to TRBD1 or TRBD2 (5 bases each). V lost 7 bases, J lost 0 bases, and 22 bases lay in between. CDR1 MNHEY and CDR2 SVGEGT come from the germline V gene. The CDR3 has 17 amino acids. CDR3 bases: TGTGCCAGCACCGGCAACTCCGGGACCCGAAGCTCCTACGAGCAGTACGTC. It specifies CASTGNSGTRSSYEQYV.

This clonotype was counted many times. The chain combines TRBV7-3 with TRBJ1-1; D ambiguous. This CDR3 is built from 13 residues. The V gene lost 2 bases and the J gene lost 1 base, with 5 bases spanning the gap. Germline lookup yields CDR1 SGHTA and CDR2 FQGTGA. CDR3 in amino acids: CASSLRSNTEAFF. The CDR3 region has the DNA TGTGCCAGCAGCTTACGCTCGAACACTGAAGCTTTCTTT.

The chain has TRBV6-6 and TRBJ2-5; D is ambiguous. V shed 2 bases and J shed 5 bases, with 6 bases lying between them. Germline CDR1 and CDR2: MNHNY and SVGAGI (reference sequence). This CDR3 contains 12 residues. CDR3 coding DNA: TGTGCCAGCAGTTACACGGTCGAGACCCAGTACTTC. Its protein is CASSYTVETQYF.